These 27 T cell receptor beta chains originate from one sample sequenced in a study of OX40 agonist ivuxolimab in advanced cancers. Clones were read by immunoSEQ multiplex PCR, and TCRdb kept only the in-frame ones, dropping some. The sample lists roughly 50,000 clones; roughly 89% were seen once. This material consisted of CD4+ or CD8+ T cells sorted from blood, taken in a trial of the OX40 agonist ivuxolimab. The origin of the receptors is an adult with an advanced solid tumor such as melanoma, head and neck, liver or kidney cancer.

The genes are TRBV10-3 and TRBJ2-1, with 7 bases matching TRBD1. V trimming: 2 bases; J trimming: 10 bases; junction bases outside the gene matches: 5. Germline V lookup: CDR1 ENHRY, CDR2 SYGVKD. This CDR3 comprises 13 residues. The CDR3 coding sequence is TGTGCCATCAGTGAGGTGACAGGGTACGAGCAGTTCTTC. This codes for CAISEVTGYEQFF.

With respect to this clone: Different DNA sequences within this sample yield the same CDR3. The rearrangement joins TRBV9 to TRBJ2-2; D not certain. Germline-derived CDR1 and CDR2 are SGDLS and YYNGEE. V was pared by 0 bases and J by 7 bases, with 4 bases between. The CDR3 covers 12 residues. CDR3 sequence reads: CASSVAGGELFF. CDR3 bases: TGTGCCAGCAGCGTAGCCGGCGGGGAGCTGTTTTTT.

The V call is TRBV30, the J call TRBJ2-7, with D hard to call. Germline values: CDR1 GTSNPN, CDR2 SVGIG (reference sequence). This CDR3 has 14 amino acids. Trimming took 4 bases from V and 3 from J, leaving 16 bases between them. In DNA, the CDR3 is TGTGCCTGGACCCCCTTTAACTCCGACTACGAGCAGTACTTC. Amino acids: CAWTPFNSDYEQYF.

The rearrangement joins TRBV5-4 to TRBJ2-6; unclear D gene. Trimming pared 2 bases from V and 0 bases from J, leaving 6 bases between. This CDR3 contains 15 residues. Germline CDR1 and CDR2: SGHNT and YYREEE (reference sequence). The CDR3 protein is CASSLWGSGANVLTF. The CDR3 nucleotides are TGTGCCAGCAGCTTATGGGGCTCTGGGGCCAACGTCCTGACTTTC. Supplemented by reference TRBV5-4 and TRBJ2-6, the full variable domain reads ETGVTQSPTHLIKTRGQQVTLRCSSQSGHNTVSWYQQALGQGPQFIFQYYREEENGRGNFPPRFSGLQFPNYSSELNVNALELDDSALYLCASSLWGSGANVLTFGAGSRLTVL.

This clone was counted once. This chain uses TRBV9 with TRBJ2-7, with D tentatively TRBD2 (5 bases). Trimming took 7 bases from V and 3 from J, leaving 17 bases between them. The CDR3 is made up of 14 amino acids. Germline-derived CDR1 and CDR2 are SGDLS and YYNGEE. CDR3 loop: CASGAAGNNYEQYF. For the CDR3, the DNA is TGTGCCAGCGGCGCGGCCGGGAACAACTACGAGCAGTACTTC. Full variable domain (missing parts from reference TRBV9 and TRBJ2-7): DSGVTQTPKHLITATGQRVTLRCSPRSGDLSVYWYQQSLDQGLQFLIQYYNGEERAKGNILERFSAQQFPDLHSELNLSSLELGDSALYFCASGAAGNNYEQYFGPGTRLTVT.

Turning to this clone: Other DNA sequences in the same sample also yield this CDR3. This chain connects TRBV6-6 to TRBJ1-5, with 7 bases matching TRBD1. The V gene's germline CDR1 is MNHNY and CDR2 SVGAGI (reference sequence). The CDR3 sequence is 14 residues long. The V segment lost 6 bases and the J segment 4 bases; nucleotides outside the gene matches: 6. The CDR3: CASSPGTENQPQHF. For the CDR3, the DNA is TGTGCCAGCAGCCCCGGGACAGAAAATCAGCCCCAGCATTTT.

CDR3 nucleotides: TGTGCCAGCAGCGGAGGGGGCCGGACCTACGAGCAGTACTTC. It translates to CASSGGGRTYEQYF. This chain uses TRBV7-9 with TRBJ2-7; D may be TRBD1 (7 bases). The CDR3 has 14 residues. V was cut by 5 bases and J by 2 bases, with 13 bases left in between. Germline lookup yields CDR1 SEHNR and CDR2 FQNEAQ (reference sequence).

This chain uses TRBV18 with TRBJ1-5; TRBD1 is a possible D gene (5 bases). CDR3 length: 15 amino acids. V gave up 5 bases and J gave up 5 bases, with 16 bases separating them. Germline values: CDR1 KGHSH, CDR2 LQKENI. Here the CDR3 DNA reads TGTGCCAGCTCATCCCGGGACGCTGGGGATCAGCCCCAGCATTTT. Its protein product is CASSSRDAGDQPQHF. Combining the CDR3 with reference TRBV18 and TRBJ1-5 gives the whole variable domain NAGVMQNPRHLVRRRGQEARLRCSPMKGHSHVYWYRQLPEEGLKFMVYLQKENIIDESGMPKERFSAEFPKEGPSILRIQQVVRGDSAAYFCASSSRDAGDQPQHFGDGTRLSIL.

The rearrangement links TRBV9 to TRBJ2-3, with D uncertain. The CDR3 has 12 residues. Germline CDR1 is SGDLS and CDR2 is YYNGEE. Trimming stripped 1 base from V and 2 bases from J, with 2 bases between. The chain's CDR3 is CASSVSTDTQYF. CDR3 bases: TGTGCCAGCAGCGTATCCACAGATACGCAGTATTTT.

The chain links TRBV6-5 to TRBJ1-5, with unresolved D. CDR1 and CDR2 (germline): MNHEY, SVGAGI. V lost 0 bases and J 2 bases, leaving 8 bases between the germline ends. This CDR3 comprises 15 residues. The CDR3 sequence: CASSYSTLGNQPQHF. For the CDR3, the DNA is TGTGCCAGCAGTTACTCGACGCTGGGCAATCAGCCCCAGCATTTT.

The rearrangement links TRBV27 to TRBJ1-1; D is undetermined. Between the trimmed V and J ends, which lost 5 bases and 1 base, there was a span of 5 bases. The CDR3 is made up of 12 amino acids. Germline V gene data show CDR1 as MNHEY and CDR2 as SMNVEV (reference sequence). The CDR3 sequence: CASSTENTEAFF. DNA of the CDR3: TGTGCCAGCAGTACAGAGAACACTGAAGCTTTCTTT.

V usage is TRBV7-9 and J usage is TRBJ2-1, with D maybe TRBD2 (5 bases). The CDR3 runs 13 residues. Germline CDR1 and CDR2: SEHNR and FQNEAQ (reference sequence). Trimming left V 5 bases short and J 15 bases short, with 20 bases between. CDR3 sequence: CASSPVGDGVPFF. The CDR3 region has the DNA TGTGCCAGCAGCCCGGTAGGAGACGGGGTGCCGTTCTTC.

CDR3 loop: CASSPAGTGGNEQFF. CDR3 DNA sequence: TGTGCCAGCAGCCCTGCCGGGACAGGGGGCAATGAGCAGTTCTTC. J is TRBJ2-1 and V is TRBV7-9; 11 nucleotides line up with TRBD1. J gave up 6 bases and V 5 bases, and 6 bases lay outside the gene matches. The germline gives CDR1 SEHNR, CDR2 FQNEAQ (reference sequence). The CDR3 has 15 residues.

The CDR3 loop is CASSETGLPLEQYF. The CDR3 nucleotides read TGTGCCAGCAGTGAAACCGGACTACCCCTGGAGCAGTACTTC. The chain carries TRBV25-1 and TRBJ2-7, with a possible D match to TRBD2 (6 bases). Germline-derived CDR1 and CDR2 are MGHDK and SYGVNS. Deletions cut 2 bases from V and 7 bases from J, with 15 bases between. The CDR3 sequence is 14 residues long.

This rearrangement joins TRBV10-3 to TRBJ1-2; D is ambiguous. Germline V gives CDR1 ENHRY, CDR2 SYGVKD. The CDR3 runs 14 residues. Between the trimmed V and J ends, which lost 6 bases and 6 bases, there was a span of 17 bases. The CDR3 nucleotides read TGTGCCATCAGGAGAACTGACGGGTGGGATGGCTACACCTTC. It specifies CAIRRTDGWDGYTF.

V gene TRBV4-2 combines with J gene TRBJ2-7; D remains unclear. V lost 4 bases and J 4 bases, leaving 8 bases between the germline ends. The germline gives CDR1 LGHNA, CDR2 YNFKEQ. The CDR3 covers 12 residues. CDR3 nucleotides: TGTGCCAGCAGCCCGACGCCTTACGAGCAGTACTTC. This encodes CASSPTPYEQYF.

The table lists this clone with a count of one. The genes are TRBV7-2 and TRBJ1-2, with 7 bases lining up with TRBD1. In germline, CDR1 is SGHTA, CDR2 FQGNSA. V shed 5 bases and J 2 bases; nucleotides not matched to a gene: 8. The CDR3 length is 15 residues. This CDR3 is CASSDWTGINYGYTF. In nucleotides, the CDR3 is TGTGCCAGCAGCGACTGGACAGGAATAAACTATGGCTACACCTTC.

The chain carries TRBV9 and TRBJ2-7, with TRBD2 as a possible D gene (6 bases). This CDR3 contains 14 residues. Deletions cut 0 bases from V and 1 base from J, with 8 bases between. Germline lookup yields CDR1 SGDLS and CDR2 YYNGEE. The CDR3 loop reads CASSVGDLSYEQYF. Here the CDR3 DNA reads TGTGCCAGCAGCGTAGGGGACTTATCCTACGAGCAGTACTTC.

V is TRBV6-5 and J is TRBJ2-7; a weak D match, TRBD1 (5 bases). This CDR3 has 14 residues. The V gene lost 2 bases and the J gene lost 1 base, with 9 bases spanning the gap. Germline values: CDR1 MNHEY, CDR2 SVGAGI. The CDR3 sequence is CASSYGKGSYEQYF. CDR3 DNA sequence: TGTGCCAGCAGTTACGGGAAGGGGTCCTACGAGCAGTACTTC.

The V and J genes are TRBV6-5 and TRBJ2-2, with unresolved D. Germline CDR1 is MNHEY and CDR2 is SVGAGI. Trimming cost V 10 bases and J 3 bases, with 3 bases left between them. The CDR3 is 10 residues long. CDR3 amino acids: CATDTGELFF. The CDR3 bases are TGTGCCACCGACACCGGGGAGCTGTTTTTT.

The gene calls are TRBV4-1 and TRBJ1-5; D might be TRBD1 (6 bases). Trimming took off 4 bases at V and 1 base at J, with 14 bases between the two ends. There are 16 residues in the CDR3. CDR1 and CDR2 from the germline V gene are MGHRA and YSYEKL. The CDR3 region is CASSPHEGVSNQPQHF. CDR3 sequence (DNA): TGCGCCAGCAGCCCCCACGAGGGGGTGAGCAATCAGCCCCAGCATTTT.

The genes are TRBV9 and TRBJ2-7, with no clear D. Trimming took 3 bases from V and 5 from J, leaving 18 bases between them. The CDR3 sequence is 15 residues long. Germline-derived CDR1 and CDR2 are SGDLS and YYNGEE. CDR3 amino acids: CASSGLPEGNDEQYF. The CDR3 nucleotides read TGTGCCAGCAGCGGACTTCCAGAAGGAAACGACGAGCAGTACTTC.

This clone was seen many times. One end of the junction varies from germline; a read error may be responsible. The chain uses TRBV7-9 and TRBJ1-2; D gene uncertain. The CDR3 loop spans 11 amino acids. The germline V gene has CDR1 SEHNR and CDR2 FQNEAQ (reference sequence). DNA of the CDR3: TGTGCCAGCAGCTCTTCTCGGCTTCTCCCTTTC. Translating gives CASSSSRLLPF.

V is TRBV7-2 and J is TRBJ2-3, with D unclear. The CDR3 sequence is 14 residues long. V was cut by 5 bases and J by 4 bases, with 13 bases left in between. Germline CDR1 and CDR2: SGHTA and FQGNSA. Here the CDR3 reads CASSRTASPDTQYF. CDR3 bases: TGTGCCAGCAGCCGTACGGCCAGTCCAGATACGCAGTATTTT.

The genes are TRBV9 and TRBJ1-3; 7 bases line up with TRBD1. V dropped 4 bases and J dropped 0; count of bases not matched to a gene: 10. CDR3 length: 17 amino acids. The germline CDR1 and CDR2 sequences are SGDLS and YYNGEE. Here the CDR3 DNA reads TGTGCCAGCAGCCCCCCAGGGGGAACCCTCTCTGGAAACACCATATATTTT. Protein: CASSPPGGTLSGNTIYF.

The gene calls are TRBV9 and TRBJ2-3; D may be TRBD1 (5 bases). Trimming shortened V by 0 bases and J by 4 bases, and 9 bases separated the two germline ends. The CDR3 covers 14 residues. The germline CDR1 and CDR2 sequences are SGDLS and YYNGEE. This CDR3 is CASSVAGSADTQYF. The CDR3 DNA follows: TGTGCCAGCAGCGTAGCAGGGTCGGCAGATACGCAGTATTTT.

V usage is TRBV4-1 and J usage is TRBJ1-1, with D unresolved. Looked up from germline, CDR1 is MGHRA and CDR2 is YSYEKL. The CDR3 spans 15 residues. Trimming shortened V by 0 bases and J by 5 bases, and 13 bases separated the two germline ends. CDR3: CASSQEEGIWTEAFF. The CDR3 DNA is TGCGCCAGCAGCCAAGAGGAAGGGATTTGGACTGAAGCTTTCTTT.